These 4 T cell receptor beta chains came from one sample sequenced in a study of shared clonotypes between healthy human individuals (TCRdb year 2020). The method behind the library was the immunoSEQ multiplex PCR assay. Here the immuneACCESS table is served through TCRdb, limited to in-frame sequences with V and J called. Missing clones are a known gap in these copies; in checked studies unresolved V genes cover under half, and the rest lacks a known reason. Present in this sample are some 240,000 clones, 50% to 80% of which were seen just once. The ten most abundant clones make up around 10% of the sample. The sample consisted of memory CD4+ T cells sorted from blood. The intended sense of this specimen's cell subset or site label: CD45RA-negative fraction. The receptors shown here come from a man aged 25 to 40 in good health.

The chain employs TRBV19 and TRBJ2-2; D remains unclear. The ends were cut back, 10 bases at V and 0 bases at J, with 9 bases in the middle. The CDR3 runs 13 residues. Germline V gene sequence: CDR1 LNHDA, CDR2 SQIVND (reference sequence). CDR3 region: CATADANTGELFF. In nucleotides, the CDR3 is TGTGCCACCGCAGATGCGAACACCGGGGAGCTGTTTTTT.

The CDR3: CASSHRTGTGNQPQHF. The CDR3 DNA reads TGCGCCAGCAGCCATCGGACAGGGACAGGCAATCAGCCCCAGCATTTT. This chain connects TRBV4-1 to TRBJ1-5, with 8 positions matching TRBD1. From germline, CDR1 is MGHRA and CDR2 YSYEKL. Trimming at V came to 3 bases and at J to 2 bases, leaving 6 bases not matched to a gene. CDR3 length: 16 amino acids.

This chain connects TRBV5-4 to TRBJ2-4; 9 bases agree with TRBD2. The V segment lost 0 bases and the J segment 1 base; nucleotides outside the gene matches: 2. This CDR3 contains 16 residues. Germline loops: CDR1 SGHNT, CDR2 YYREEE (reference sequence). CDR3 amino acids: CASSLAAGGAKNIQYF. CDR3 sequence (DNA): TGTGCCAGCAGCTTGGCTGCGGGAGGGGCCAAAAACATTCAGTACTTC.

The chain couples TRBV9 to TRBJ2-7; 9 bases are shared with TRBD2. The CDR3 runs to 16 residues. Germline V gene lookup returns CDR1 SGDLS and CDR2 YYNGEE. The V segment lost 2 bases and the J segment 2 bases; nucleotides outside the gene matches: 8. The CDR3 sequence: CASSVGYSGRAYEQYF. CDR3 nucleotides: TGTGCCAGCAGCGTCGGTTATAGCGGGAGAGCCTACGAGCAGTACTTC.